Described below is a single T cell receptor beta chain sequence and its context. This specimen belongs to a study of blood T cell repertoires in COVID-19. Study-level background: Samples came from the United States, Italy and Spain, spanning acute and convalescent COVID-19. In each case, the material was cDNA or gDNA derived from T cells, B-cell-depleted T cells, or PBMCs.

Individuals aged about 18 to 89 years were recruited from roughly 23 US areas. Clinical histories supplied by participants themselves formed the basis of cohort assignment. Here immunoSEQ multiplex PCR was the method, and the copy in TCRdb shows in-frame clones only, minus some. The sample holds approximately 280,000 clones, around 89% seen once. V lost 10 bases to trimming and J lost 5 bases; unmatched junction nucleotides: 7. Germline V gene sequence: CDR1 ENHRY, CDR2 SYGVKD. The CDR3 totals 14 residues. Sequenced material: PBMCs or T cells enriched from blood (not recorded which). The TCR originated in a woman aged 18-29 years with acute COVID-19. V usage is TRBV10-3 and J usage is TRBJ2-5, with 13 nucleotides matching TRBD2. CDR3 sequence (DNA): TGTGCCACACGACTAGCGGGAGGAGGGGAGACCCAGTACTTC. This gives the protein CATRLAGGGETQYF.